This entry is about one T cell receptor beta chain. The CDR3 is made up of 12 amino acids. V was shortened by 0 bases and J by 5 bases, with 3 bases between the two germline ends. CDR1 SGDLS and CDR2 YYNGEE come from the germline V gene. Generated by immunoSEQ multiplex PCR, the TCRdb table keeps only in-frame clones and is missing some. The table lists tens of thousands of clones, 92% of them singletons, with about 0.37% in the top ten. This specimen comes from a study of technical replicates of blood from a handful of donors. The clonotype originates from a human donor in good health. The sequencing sample was made of T cells isolated from PBMCs. This rearrangement joins TRBV9 to TRBJ2-1; D is uncertain. The CDR3 DNA follows: TGTGCCAGCAGCGTAGCTGACAATGAGCAGTTCTTC. The encoded protein is CASSVADNEQFF. The variable domain in full, completed from reference TRBV9 and TRBJ2-1, reads DSGVTQTPKHLITATGQRVTLRCSPRSGDLSVYWYQQSLDQGLQFLIQYYNGEERAKGNILERFSAQQFPDLHSELNLSSLELGDSALYFCASSVADNEQFFGPGTRLTVL.